The present entry profiles one T cell receptor beta chain with its context. Antigen unknown. This record comes from a study of shared clonotypes between healthy human individuals. Study-wide results and limits: Investigators expected sequencing depth to affect clonotype sharing among donors. The study found roughly 5% of naive CD4 clonotypes shared across a handful of donors. Larger estimated richness was generally seen in naive subsets than in memory subsets.

Clones were sequenced by immunoSEQ multiplex PCR, and TCRdb holds only the in-frame ones, with some missing. The table records 1.6 million or so clones, roughly 97% of them present only once. The CDR3 consists of 17 residues. Unmatched junction bases numbered 13, after V lost 4 bases and J lost 7 bases. From germline, CDR1 is SQVTM and CDR2 ANQGSEA. The chain employs TRBV29-1 and TRBJ2-7; 16 nucleotides agree with TRBD2. This TCR was recovered from a man aged 30 to 39 in good health. The sequenced sample was naive CD4+ T cells sorted from blood. Subset reported: CD45RA+ positively selected. CDR3 sequence: CSVVAPGLAGGGWEQYF. The CDR3 DNA is TGCAGCGTTGTCGCCCCGGGACTAGCGGGAGGGGGATGGGAGCAGTACTTC.